This T cell receptor (beta chain) was obtained from a study of regulatory dendritic cells for organ transplantation. The study's findings and limits: Considerable individual heterogeneity was seen in alloreactive memory CD8+ T cells.

TCRdb's copy holds only in-frame clones and misses some; the assay was immunoSEQ multiplex PCR. This sample carries about 21,000 clones, over 75% of them seen once, and the ten largest clones take 0.2% to 0.3%. Allogeneic regulatory or mature dendritic cells were co-cultured for approximately 5 days with CFSE-labeled sorted T cells at 1:10. Germline CDR1 and CDR2: MDHEN and SYDVKM. The CDR3 sequence is 11 residues long. Comments on this clone: Antigen unknown. One end of the junction varies from germline; a read error may be responsible.

This receptor was identified in a human donor in good health. J is TRBJ2-1 and V is TRBV28; D unclear. The material sequenced was naive CD4+ T cells from blood cultured with dendritic cells. Subset noted: CD45RA+ naive T cells. The CDR3 bases are TGTGCCAGCAGACGCTACGATGAGCAGTTCTTC. It codes for CASRRYDEQFF.